This T cell receptor (beta chain) was captured by sequencing in a study of blood T cell repertoires in COVID-19. In the study overall: Sites in the United States, Italy and Spain provided acute and convalescent COVID-19 samples. Sources were T cells, B-cell-depleted T cells, or PBMCs; the material itself was cDNA or gDNA.

Germline trimming cut 6 bases from V and 8 bases from J; bases unmatched to any gene: 9. The CDR3 has 15 residues. Germline V gene sequence: CDR1 MNHEY, CDR2 SVGAGI. Per the authors' pipeline: Amplification of reference gene primers was used by the study to estimate nucleated cell counts. Profiled with immunoSEQ multiplex PCR; TCRdb holds only in-frame clones, not every one. That table furnishes V, J and clone size, whereas the DNA furnished D and trimming. The sample includes around 300,000 clones, approximately 85% of them seen just once. This receptor was obtained from a human donor in a cohort sampled during active COVID-19. The chain couples TRBV6-5 to TRBJ1-4; 10 bases map to TRBD1. What was sequenced was peripheral blood. The CDR3 sequence: CASRAGQGGEEKLFF. CDR3 nucleotides: TGTGCCAGCAGGGCTGGACAGGGGGGAGAAGAAAAACTGTTTTTT.